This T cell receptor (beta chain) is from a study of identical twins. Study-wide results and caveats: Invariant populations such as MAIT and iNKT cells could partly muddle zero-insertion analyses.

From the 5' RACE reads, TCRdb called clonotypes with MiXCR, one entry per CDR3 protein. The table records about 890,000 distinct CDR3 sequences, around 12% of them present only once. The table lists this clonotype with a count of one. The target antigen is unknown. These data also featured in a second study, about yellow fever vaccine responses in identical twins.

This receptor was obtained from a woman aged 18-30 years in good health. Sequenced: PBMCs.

CDR3 DNA: TGCAGTGCCGCGGGACAGGTCTCCTACAATGAGCAGTTCTTC. Translation gives CSAAGQVSYNEQFF. The rearrangement links TRBV20-1 to TRBJ2-1, with 8 positions matching TRBD1. The CDR3 has 14 amino acids. Per the germline V gene, CDR1 is DFQATT and CDR2 is SNEGSKA (reference sequence). J lost 0 bases, V lost 6 bases, and 4 bases had no gene match.